Below are 7 T cell receptor beta chains sequenced from a single sample in a study of blood T cells in healthy people across ages. With a J-beta primer mix and a sample-barcoded 5' primer, a second PCR ran roughly 6 to 11 cycles. TCRdb itself ran the 5' RACE reads through MiXCR, one entry per CDR3 protein. The profile shows under 2,000,000 distinct CDR3 sequences, about 49% of them singletons. Material for sequencing was blood. The receptors derive from a woman between 40 and 55 years old in good health.

The rearrangement uses TRBV6-5 and TRBJ1-2; no definite D call. V lost 7 bases and J 4 bases, leaving 13 bases between the germline ends. The CDR3 extends over 13 amino acids. Looked up from germline, CDR1 is MNHEY and CDR2 is SVGAGI. The CDR3 region is CASTPGFAYGYTF. The CDR3 bases are TGTGCCAGCACGCCGGGGTTCGCCTATGGCTACACCTTC.

The chain carries TRBV7-9 and TRBJ2-1; 8 positions match TRBD1. Germline values: CDR1 SEHNR, CDR2 FQNEAQ (reference sequence). The CDR3 runs to 16 residues. V dropped 5 bases and J dropped 5; count of bases not matched to a gene: 11. This CDR3 is CASSAPGQVVDNEQFF. CDR3 sequence (DNA): TGTGCCAGCAGCGCTCCGGGACAGGTGGTCGACAATGAGCAGTTCTTC.

This clonotype appeared many times. V gene TRBV11-2 combines with J gene TRBJ2-5; perhaps D is TRBD1 or TRBD2 (5 bases each). V dropped 0 bases and J dropped 1 base, with 6 bases sitting between them. Germline lookup yields CDR1 SGHAT and CDR2 FQNNGV. CDR3 length: 14 residues. CDR3 residues: CASSLDGGQETQYF. CDR3 in DNA: TGTGCCAGCAGCTTAGATGGGGGCCAAGAGACCCAGTACTTC. The whole variable domain, filled in from reference TRBV11-2 and TRBJ2-5, reads EAGVAQSPRYKIIEKRQSVAFWCNPISGHATLYWYQQILGQGPKLLIQFQNNGVVDDSQLPKDRFSAERLKGVDSTLKIQPAKLEDSAVYLCASSLDGGQETQYFGPGTRLLVL.

The rearrangement links TRBV2 to TRBJ2-3; 8 nucleotides agree with TRBD2. Germline CDR1 SNHLY, CDR2 FYNNEI. The trim removed 0 bases at V and 3 bases at J, leaving 2 bases unmatched. The CDR3 has 15 amino acids. CDR3 in DNA: TGTGCCAGCAGTGAAGCGCAGCGGGGGACAGATACGCAGTATTTT. This gives the protein CASSEAQRGTDTQYF.

The sample holds a few counts of this clonotype. This chain uses TRBV5-1 with TRBJ2-1; TRBD1 agrees at 9 bases. Trimming at V came to 0 bases and at J to 2 bases, leaving 12 bases not matched to a gene. Germline lookup yields CDR1 SGHRS and CDR2 YFSETQ. The CDR3 length is 19 residues. CDR3 sequence: CASSLGGQGNKITYNEQFF. CDR3 nucleotide sequence: TGCGCCAGCAGCTTGGGGGGACAGGGTAATAAGATTACCTACAATGAGCAGTTCTTC.

This chain connects TRBV20-1 to TRBJ1-6, with D possibly TRBD1 on 6 matching bases. The germline gives CDR1 DFQATT, CDR2 SNEGSKA (reference sequence). Trimming left V 2 bases short and J 12 bases short, with 11 bases between. The CDR3 covers 12 residues. For the CDR3, the DNA is TGCAGTGCTAGATTACAGGGTCTACCCCTCCACTTT. It translates to CSARLQGLPLHF.

The rearrangement uses TRBV6-5 and TRBJ2-7; TRBD2 might be the D (5 bases). CDR1 is MNHEY and CDR2 is SVGAGI in the germline V gene. Trimming shortened V by 2 bases and J by 6 bases, and 11 bases separated the two germline ends. This CDR3 region has 13 residues. This chain's CDR3 is CASSYGEGGEQYF. The CDR3 nucleotides read TGTGCCAGCAGTTACGGCGAGGGCGGCGAGCAGTACTTC.